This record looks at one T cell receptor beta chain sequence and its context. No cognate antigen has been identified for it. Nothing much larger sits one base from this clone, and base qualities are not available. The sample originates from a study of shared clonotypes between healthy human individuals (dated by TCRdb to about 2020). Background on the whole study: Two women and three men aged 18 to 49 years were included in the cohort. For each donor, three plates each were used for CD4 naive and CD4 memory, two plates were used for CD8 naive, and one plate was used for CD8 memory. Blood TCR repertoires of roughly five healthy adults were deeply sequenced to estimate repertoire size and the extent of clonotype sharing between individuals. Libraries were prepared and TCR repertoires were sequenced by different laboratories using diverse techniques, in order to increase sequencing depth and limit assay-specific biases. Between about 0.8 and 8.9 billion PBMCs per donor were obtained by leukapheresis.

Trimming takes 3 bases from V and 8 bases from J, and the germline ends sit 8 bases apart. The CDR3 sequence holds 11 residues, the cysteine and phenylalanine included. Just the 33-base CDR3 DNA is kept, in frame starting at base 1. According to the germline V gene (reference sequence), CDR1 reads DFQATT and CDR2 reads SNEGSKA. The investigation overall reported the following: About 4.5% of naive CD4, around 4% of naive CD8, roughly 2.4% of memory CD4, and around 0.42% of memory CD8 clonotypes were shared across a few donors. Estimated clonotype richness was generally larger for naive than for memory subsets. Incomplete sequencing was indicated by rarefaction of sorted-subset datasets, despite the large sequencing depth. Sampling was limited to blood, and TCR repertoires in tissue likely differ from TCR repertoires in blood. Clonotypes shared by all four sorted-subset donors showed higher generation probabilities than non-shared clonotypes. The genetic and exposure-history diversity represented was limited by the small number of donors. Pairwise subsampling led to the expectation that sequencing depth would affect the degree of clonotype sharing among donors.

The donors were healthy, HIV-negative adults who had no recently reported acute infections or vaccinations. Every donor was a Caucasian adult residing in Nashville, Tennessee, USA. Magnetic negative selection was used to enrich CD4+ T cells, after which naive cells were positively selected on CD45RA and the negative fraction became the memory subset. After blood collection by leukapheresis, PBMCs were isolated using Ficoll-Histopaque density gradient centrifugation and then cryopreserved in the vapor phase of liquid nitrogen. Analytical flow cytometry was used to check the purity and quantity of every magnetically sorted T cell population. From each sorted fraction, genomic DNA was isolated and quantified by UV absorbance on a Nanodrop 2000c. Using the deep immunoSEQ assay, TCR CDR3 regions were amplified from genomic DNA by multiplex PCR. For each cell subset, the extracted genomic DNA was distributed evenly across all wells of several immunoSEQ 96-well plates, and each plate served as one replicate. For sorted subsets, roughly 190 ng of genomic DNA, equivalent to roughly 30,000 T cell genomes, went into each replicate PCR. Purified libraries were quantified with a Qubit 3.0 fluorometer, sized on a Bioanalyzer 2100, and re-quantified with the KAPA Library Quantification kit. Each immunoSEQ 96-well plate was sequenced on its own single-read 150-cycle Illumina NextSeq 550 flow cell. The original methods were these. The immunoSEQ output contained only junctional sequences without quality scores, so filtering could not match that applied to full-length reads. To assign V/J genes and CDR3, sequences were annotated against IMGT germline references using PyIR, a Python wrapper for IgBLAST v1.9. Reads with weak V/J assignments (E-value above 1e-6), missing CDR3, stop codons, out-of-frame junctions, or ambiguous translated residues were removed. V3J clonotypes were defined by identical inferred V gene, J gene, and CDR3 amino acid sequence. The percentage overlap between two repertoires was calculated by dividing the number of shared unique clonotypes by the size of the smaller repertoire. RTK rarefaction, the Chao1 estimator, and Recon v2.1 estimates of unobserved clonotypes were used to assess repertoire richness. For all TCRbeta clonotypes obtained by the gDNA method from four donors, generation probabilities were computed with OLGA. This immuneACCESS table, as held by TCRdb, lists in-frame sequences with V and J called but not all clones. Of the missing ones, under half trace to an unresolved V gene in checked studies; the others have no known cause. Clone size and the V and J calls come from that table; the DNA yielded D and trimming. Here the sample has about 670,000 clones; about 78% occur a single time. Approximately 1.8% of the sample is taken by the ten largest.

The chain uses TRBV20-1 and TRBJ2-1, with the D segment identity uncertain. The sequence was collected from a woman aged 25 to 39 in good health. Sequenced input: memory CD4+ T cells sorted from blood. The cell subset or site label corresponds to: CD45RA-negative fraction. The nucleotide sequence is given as TGCAGTGCTAGGACGGTGGATGAGCAGTTCTTC. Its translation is CSARTVDEQFF.